Presented here are 24 T cell receptor beta chains from one specimen sequenced in a study of cytomegalovirus exposure and HLA in healthy donors. 60 Vbeta and 13 Jbeta primers were used in PCR. Assay used: immunoSEQ multiplex PCR; TCRdb lists only in-frame clones, some missing. The sample yields approximately 220,000 clones, 75% to 85% seen once. The source material was PBMCs. Receptor source: a girl under 18 in good health and CMV-seronegative.

The chain employs TRBV10-3 and TRBJ2-7; 8 bases are shared with TRBD2. Germline-derived CDR1 and CDR2 are ENHRY and SYGVKD. Unmatched junction bases numbered 4, after V lost 7 bases and J lost 2 bases. CDR3 length: 13 residues. CDR3 DNA sequence: TGTGCCATCATGAGCGGGGGCGCCTACGAGCAGTACTTC. The encoded protein is CAIMSGGAYEQYF.

The chain links TRBV18 to TRBJ2-7; TRBD1 aligns across 10 bases. Germline CDR1 reads KGHSH; CDR2 reads LQKENI. Losses at the gene ends were 2 bases for V and 2 bases for J; bases not matched to a gene: 6. This CDR3 comprises 16 residues. For the CDR3, the DNA is TGTGCCAGCTCACCATTCGCCGGGACAGGGGCCTACGAGCAGTACTTC. Its protein product is CASSPFAGTGAYEQYF.

The chain is built from TRBV10-3 and TRBJ1-5, with 7 bases identical to TRBD1. Looked up from germline, CDR1 is ENHRY and CDR2 is SYGVKD. J was trimmed by 4 bases and V by 2 bases; bases with no gene match: 5. The CDR3 runs 15 residues. CDR3 nucleotide sequence: TGTGCCATCAGTGAGGGACAGGAGGGGAATCAGCCCCAGCATTTT. Residues: CAISEGQEGNQPQHF.

This clone was seen only once. The chain's CDR3 is CASSLLGVKYEQYF. CDR3 DNA sequence: TGTGCCAGCAGTTTACTAGGGGTAAAATACGAGCAGTACTTC. The chain is built from TRBV28 and TRBJ2-7, with TRBD1 as a possible D gene (5 bases). Germline loops: CDR1 MDHEN, CDR2 SYDVKM. The CDR3 length is 14 residues. The V and J ends lost 2 bases and 4 bases respectively, with 12 bases between them.

This rearrangement joins TRBV7-2 to TRBJ1-2; D may be TRBD1 (6 bases). This CDR3 is built from 16 residues. Germline V gives CDR1 SGHTA, CDR2 FQGNSA. Trimming left V 5 bases short and J 7 bases short, with 23 bases between. The CDR3 loop is CASSTTRGGAQTGYTF. Here the CDR3 DNA reads TGTGCCAGCAGCACTACCCGAGGGGGGGCGCAAACTGGCTACACCTTC. The full variable domain, with the rest looked up from reference TRBV7-2 and TRBJ1-2, is GAGVSQSPSNKVTEKGKDVELRCDPISGHTALYWYRQSLGQGLEFLIYFQGNSAPDKSGLPSDRFSAERTGGSVSTLTIQRTQQEDSAVYLCASSTTRGGAQTGYTFGSGTRLTVV.

This chain links TRBV6-1 with TRBJ2-1; D may be TRBD1 (7 bases). The germline V gene has CDR1 MNHNS and CDR2 SASEGT. The V and J ends lost 6 bases and 9 bases respectively, with 21 bases between them. This CDR3 is 15 amino acids long. CDR3 nucleotide sequence: TGTGCCAGCAGCCGCGACAGGGACGGGAGCAGTGAGCAGTTCTTC. Translated: CASSRDRDGSSEQFF.

The V gene is TRBV15, the J gene TRBJ2-7, with 8 bases identical to TRBD2. This CDR3 spans 16 amino acids. Germline V gives CDR1 LNHNV, CDR2 YYDKDF (reference sequence). J was trimmed by 4 bases and V by 6 bases; bases with no gene match: 14. CDR3 region: CATSSAEAGGRYEQYF. In DNA form, the CDR3 reads TGTGCCACCAGTTCGGCGGAGGCGGGAGGTCGGTACGAGCAGTACTTC.

V usage is TRBV5-4 and J usage is TRBJ2-1, with 7 bases matching TRBD1. V shed 5 bases, J shed 3 bases, and the junction held 2 bases outside the gene matches. This CDR3 is 13 amino acids long. The germline gives CDR1 SGHNT, CDR2 YYREEE (reference sequence). CDR3 sequence: CASRTGHYNEQFF. The CDR3 bases are TGTGCCAGCAGGACAGGGCACTACAATGAGCAGTTCTTC.

The J gene is TRBJ2-1, the V gene TRBV2; 9 nucleotides match TRBD2. V was clipped by 2 bases and J by 16 bases; unmatched bases: 18. This CDR3 has 16 residues. Looked up from germline, CDR1 is SNHLY and CDR2 is FYNNEI. CDR3 sequence: CASSEISAGGPREGFF. DNA for the CDR3: TGTGCCAGCAGTGAAATTTCTGCGGGAGGGCCTAGGGAAGGTTTCTTC.

The J gene is TRBJ1-5, the V gene TRBV28; tentatively, D is TRBD1 (5 bases). From germline, CDR1 is MDHEN and CDR2 SYDVKM. The CDR3 consists of 17 residues. The V gene lost 0 bases and the J gene lost 2 bases, with 14 bases spanning the gap. CDR3 protein: CASSLWAAQGGNQPQHF. The CDR3 coding sequence is TGTGCCAGCAGTTTATGGGCAGCCCAAGGGGGCAATCAGCCCCAGCATTTT.

The chain couples TRBV7-9 to TRBJ2-1; TRBD1 matches at 9 bases. This CDR3 spans 15 amino acids. The germline V gene encodes CDR1 SEHNR and CDR2 FQNEAQ (reference sequence). The J segment lost 4 bases and the V segment lost 6 bases, leaving 7 bases of the junction unmatched. The chain's CDR3 is CASSSGQGVYNEQFF. CDR3 nucleotides: TGTGCCAGCAGTTCGGGACAGGGAGTATACAATGAGCAGTTCTTC. The full variable domain, completed using reference TRBV7-9 and TRBJ2-1, is DTGVSQNPRHKITKRGQNVTFRCDPISEHNRLYWYRQTLGQGPEFLTYFQNEAQLEKSRLLSDRFSAERPKGSFSTLEIQRTEQGDSAMYLCASSSGQGVYNEQFFGPGTRLTVL.

The V call is TRBV15, the J call TRBJ2-7, with 7 bases fitting TRBD2. Germline CDR1 reads LNHNV; CDR2 reads YYDKDF (reference sequence). Trimming removed 0 bases from V and 3 bases from J; junction bases left unmatched: 8. This CDR3 has 16 amino acids. The CDR3 is CATSRDHSASGYEQYF. DNA of the CDR3: TGTGCCACCAGCAGAGATCACTCGGCTAGCGGCTACGAGCAGTACTTC.

This clone was recorded a few times. J is TRBJ2-7 and V is TRBV7-2, with D possibly TRBD2 on 6 matching bases. V was clipped by 3 bases and J by 6 bases, with 9 bases between them. This CDR3 has 12 amino acids. Germline V gives CDR1 SGHTA, CDR2 FQGNSA. The CDR3 DNA reads as TGTGCCAGCAGCTTCGGGGGAGGCGAGCAGTACTTC. Protein sequence: CASSFGGGEQYF. Combining the CDR3 with reference TRBV7-2 and TRBJ2-7 gives the whole variable domain GAGVSQSPSNKVTEKGKDVELRCDPISGHTALYWYRQSLGQGLEFLIYFQGNSAPDKSGLPSDRFSAERTGGSVSTLTIQRTQQEDSAVYLCASSFGGGEQYFGPGTRLTVT.

This clone is a singleton in its sample. V gene TRBV7-3 combines with J gene TRBJ2-5, with no clear D. This CDR3 has 13 residues. From germline, CDR1 is SGHTA and CDR2 FQGTGA. The ends were cut back, 5 bases at V and 2 bases at J, with 9 bases in the middle. The CDR3 loop reads CASSRANQETQYF. The CDR3 DNA reads as TGTGCCAGCAGCCGCGCGAATCAAGAGACCCAGTACTTC.

The chain recombines TRBV27 with TRBJ2-1; 8 nucleotides match TRBD2. The CDR3 loop spans 14 amino acids. Germline V gene sequence: CDR1 MNHEY, CDR2 SMNVEV (reference sequence). Trimming took 2 bases from V and 7 from J; bases not matched to a gene: 4. The CDR3 DNA reads as TGTGCCAGCAGTTTAGACGGGGGGGGTAATGAGCAGTTCTTC. Translation: CASSLDGGGNEQFF.

The chain couples TRBV5-1 to TRBJ2-3, with D unresolved. The CDR3 has 12 amino acids. Between the trimmed V and J ends, which lost 0 bases and 5 bases, there was a span of 4 bases. Germline V CDR1 and CDR2: SGHRS, YFSETQ. DNA of the CDR3: TGCGCCAGCAGCTTGGCCCAAGATACGCAGTATTTT. The encoded protein is CASSLAQDTQYF.

This sequence joins TRBV2 and TRBJ1-2; 8 bases match TRBD1. Germline trimming cut 3 bases from V and 9 bases from J; bases unmatched to any gene: 9. Per the germline V gene, CDR1 is SNHLY and CDR2 is FYNNEI. The CDR3 length is 14 residues. The CDR3 sequence: CASSEGPGGWSYTF. For the CDR3, the DNA is TGTGCCAGCAGTGAGGGGCCAGGGGGCTGGAGCTACACCTTC.

This chain links TRBV27 with TRBJ2-7; tentatively, D is TRBD2 (5 bases). Trimming took off 6 bases at V and 3 bases at J, with 12 bases between the two ends. This CDR3 contains 13 residues. Germline CDR1 is MNHEY and CDR2 is SMNVEV (reference sequence). For the CDR3, the DNA is TGTGCCAGCAGCAGAGGGATCGGCTACGAGCAGTACTTC. It translates to CASSRGIGYEQYF.

The chain carries TRBV21-1 and TRBJ2-7; the table's TRBD1 call for D was not verified on the DNA. TRBV21-1 is a known pseudogene. The CDR3 has 12 residues. The CDR3, as DNA: TGTGCCAGGGACAGGGACTCCTACGAGCAGTACTTC. It yields the protein CARDRDSYEQYF.

V gene TRBV7-9 combines with J gene TRBJ2-2; no definite D call. V was cut by 1 base and J by 7 bases, with 7 bases left in between. The germline gives CDR1 SEHNR, CDR2 FQNEAQ (reference sequence). The CDR3 consists of 13 residues. In nucleotides, the CDR3 is TGTGCCAGCAGCTTAGAAATTTACGGGGAGCTGTTTTTT. Translation gives CASSLEIYGELFF.

The chain combines TRBV7-3 with TRBJ2-1, with D possibly being TRBD2 (6 bases). The CDR3 consists of 16 residues. Trimming stripped 0 bases from V and 9 bases from J, with 18 bases between. Germline CDR1 reads SGHTA; CDR2 reads FQGTGA. CDR3 coding DNA: TGTGCCAGCAGCTTAACAAGCGGACTGACCGGGAGTGAGCAGTTCTTC. Translation: CASSLTSGLTGSEQFF.

J is TRBJ1-1 and V is TRBV30; D not resolved. Germline lookup yields CDR1 GTSNPN and CDR2 SVGIG (reference sequence). The CDR3 contains 11 residues. Trimming removed 0 bases from V and 7 bases from J, with 6 bases in between. The CDR3 region has the DNA TGTGCCTGGAGTGTACGTAGTGAAGCTTTCTTT. Protein: CAWSVRSEAFF.

This clone appeared a few times. The sample holds other DNA sequences that translate to the same CDR3. The V call is TRBV6-5, the J call TRBJ1-5, with 8 bases aligning to TRBD1. Trimming removed 5 bases from V and 2 bases from J; junction bases left unmatched: 2. Germline assignment: CDR1 MNHEY and CDR2 SVGAGI. The CDR3 has 14 amino acids. The CDR3 nucleotides read TGTGCCAGCAGTGAACAGGGGGGCAATCAGCCCCAGCATTTT. This gives the protein CASSEQGGNQPQHF.

CDR3 coding DNA: TGTGCCAGCTCACCAGATCGGACAGGGTATAATTCACCCCTCCACTTT. Protein product: CASSPDRTGYNSPLHF. V is TRBV18 and J is TRBJ1-6; 8 bases align to TRBD1. After removal of 2 bases from V and 4 bases from J, the junction contained 4 bases not matched to a gene. The CDR3 loop spans 16 amino acids. Germline V CDR1 and CDR2: KGHSH, LQKENI.